This note documents a single T cell receptor (beta chain) sequence. As yet, its antigen is unknown. Germline CDR1 MGHDK, CDR2 SYGVNS. This CDR3 spans 11 amino acids. The V gene lost 4 bases and the J gene lost 6 bases, with 5 bases spanning the gap. Only in-frame clones appear in the TCRdb table, and some are missing; sequencing was by immunoSEQ multiplex PCR. The table records over 110,000 clones, just over 85% of them present only once. The sample comes from a study of Ad26.COV2.S vaccination and SARS-CoV-2 variants. General observations from the study: Post-vaccination breadth of spike-specific CD8+ and CD4+ T cell responses was reportedly substantial. Analyses of TCR breadth and depth may have underestimated total T cell responses. Participants given vaccine showed non-spike TCR breadth similar to that of placebo recipients. Vaccine recipients posted higher spike-specific TCR breadth than their placebo counterparts.

The material sequenced was peripheral blood, taken after recovery from COVID-19. This chain links TRBV25-1 with TRBJ2-3; the D call may be TRBD1 or TRBD2 (5 bases each). The clonotype was recovered from a human donor who had recovered from COVID-19. This CDR3 reads CASSGGDTQYF. For the CDR3, the DNA is TGTGCCAGCAGTGGGGGGGATACGCAGTATTTT. Using reference TRBV25-1 and TRBJ2-3 for the parts outside the CDR3, the full variable domain is EADIYQTPRYLVIGTGKKITLECSQTMGHDKMYWYQQDPGMELHLIHYSYGVNSTEKGDLSSESTVSRIRTEHFPLTLESARPSHTSQYLCASSGGDTQYFGPGTRLTVL.